What follows are 5 T cell receptor beta chains derived from one specimen sequenced in a study of cytomegalovirus exposure and HLA in healthy donors. The primer mix had 60 Vbeta and 13 Jbeta primers. Sequenced by immunoSEQ multiplex PCR; TCRdb stores in-frame clones only, minus some. The profile shows 100,000 to 150,000 clones, 65% to 80% of them singletons. Sequenced input: PBMCs. Source of these receptors: a male donor in good health and CMV-seropositive.

This clone was observed a single time. The V gene is TRBV18, the J gene TRBJ1-3, with TRBD1 identical over 10 bases. This CDR3 is 16 amino acids long. Germline V lookup: CDR1 KGHSH, CDR2 LQKENI. The V and J ends lost 2 bases and 2 bases, in that order; junction bases with no gene match: 3. CDR3 loop: CASSPTGTGAGNTIYF. The CDR3 DNA is TGTGCCAGCTCACCAACCGGGACAGGGGCTGGAAACACCATATATTTT.

This clone was recorded once. The chain has TRBV28 and TRBJ2-7; tentative D call: TRBD1 (6 bases). The CDR3 is 10 residues long. Germline assignment: CDR1 MDHEN and CDR2 SYDVKM. This CDR3 is CASSPGTDRV. In DNA, the CDR3 is TGTGCCAGCAGTCCCGGGACCGACAGGGTC.

The chain combines TRBV6-1 with TRBJ2-5; 9 nucleotides align to TRBD2. The J call may be incorrect, as the DNA end agrees better with TRBJ2-7. The CDR3 is made up of 16 amino acids. Germline-derived CDR1 and CDR2 are MNHNS and SASEGT. The CDR3 reads CASSEWSGGSSYEQYF. The CDR3 DNA reads TGTGCCAGCAGTGAATGGAGCGGGGGGAGCTCCTACGAGCAGTACTTC.

J is TRBJ2-7 and V is TRBV5-1, with 8 bases fitting TRBD2. This CDR3 comprises 14 residues. CDR1 is SGHRS and CDR2 is YFSETQ in the germline V gene. The J segment lost 5 bases and the V segment lost 0 bases, leaving 4 bases of the junction unmatched. CDR3 amino acids: CASSLAGGENEQYF. The CDR3 region has the DNA TGCGCCAGCAGCTTGGCCGGGGGGGAGAACGAGCAGTACTTC. The complete variable domain, with remaining parts taken from reference TRBV5-1 and TRBJ2-7, reads KAGVTQTPRYLIKTRGQQVTLSCSPISGHRSVSWYQQTPGQGLQFLFEYFSETQRNKGNFPGRFSGRQFSNSRSEMNVSTLELGDSALYLCASSLAGGENEQYFGPGTRLTVT.

The genes are TRBV7-9 and TRBJ1-3; tentative D call: TRBD1 (6 bases). This CDR3 is built from 17 residues. CDR1 and CDR2 from the germline V gene are SEHNR and FQNEAQ (reference sequence). The germline V and J ends were trimmed by 1 base and 0 bases, with 13 bases remaining between them. CDR3 DNA: TGTGCCAGCAGCTTAGATTTCGGACAGCGCTCTGGAAACACCATATATTTT. Translated, it gives CASSLDFGQRSGNTIYF.